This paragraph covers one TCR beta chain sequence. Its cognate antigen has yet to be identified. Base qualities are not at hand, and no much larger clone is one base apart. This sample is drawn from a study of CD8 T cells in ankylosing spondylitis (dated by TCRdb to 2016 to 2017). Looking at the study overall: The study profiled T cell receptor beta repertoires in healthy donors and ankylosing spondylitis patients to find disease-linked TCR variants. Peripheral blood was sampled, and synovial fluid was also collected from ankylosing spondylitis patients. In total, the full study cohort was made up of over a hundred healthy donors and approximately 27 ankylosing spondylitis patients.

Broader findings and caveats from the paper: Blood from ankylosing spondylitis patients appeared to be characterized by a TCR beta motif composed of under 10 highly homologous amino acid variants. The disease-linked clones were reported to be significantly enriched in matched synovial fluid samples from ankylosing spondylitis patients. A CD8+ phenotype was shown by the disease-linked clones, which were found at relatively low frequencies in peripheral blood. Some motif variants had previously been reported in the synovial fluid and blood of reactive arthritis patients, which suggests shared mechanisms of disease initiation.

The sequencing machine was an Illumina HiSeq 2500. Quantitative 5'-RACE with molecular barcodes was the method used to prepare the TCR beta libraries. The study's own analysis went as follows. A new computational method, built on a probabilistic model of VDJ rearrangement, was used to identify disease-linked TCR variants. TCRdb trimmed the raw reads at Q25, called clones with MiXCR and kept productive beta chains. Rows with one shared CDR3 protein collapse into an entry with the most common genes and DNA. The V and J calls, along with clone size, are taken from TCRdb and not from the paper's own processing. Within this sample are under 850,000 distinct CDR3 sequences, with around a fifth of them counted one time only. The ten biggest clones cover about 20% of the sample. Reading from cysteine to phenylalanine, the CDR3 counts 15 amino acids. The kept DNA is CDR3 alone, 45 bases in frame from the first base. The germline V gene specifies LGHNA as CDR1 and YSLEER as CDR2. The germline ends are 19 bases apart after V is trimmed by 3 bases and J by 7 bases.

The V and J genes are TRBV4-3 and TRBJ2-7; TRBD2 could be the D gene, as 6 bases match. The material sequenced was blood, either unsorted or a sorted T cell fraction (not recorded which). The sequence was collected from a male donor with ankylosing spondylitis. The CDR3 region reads CASSQLGTLDGEQYF. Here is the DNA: TGCGCCAGCAGCCAGCTCGGGACTCTAGATGGGGAGCAGTACTTC.